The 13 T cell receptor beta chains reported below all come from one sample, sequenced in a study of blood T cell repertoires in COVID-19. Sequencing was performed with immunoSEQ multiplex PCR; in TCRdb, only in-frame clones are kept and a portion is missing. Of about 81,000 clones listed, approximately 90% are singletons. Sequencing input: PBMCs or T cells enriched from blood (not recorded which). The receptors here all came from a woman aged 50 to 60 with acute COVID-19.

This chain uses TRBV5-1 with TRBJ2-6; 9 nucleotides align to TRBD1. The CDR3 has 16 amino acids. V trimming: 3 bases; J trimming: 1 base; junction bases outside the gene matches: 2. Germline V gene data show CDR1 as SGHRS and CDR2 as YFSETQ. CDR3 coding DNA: TGCGCCAGCAGCTCCGGGACAGGGTCTGGGGCCAACGTCCTGACTTTC. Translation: CASSSGTGSGANVLTF.

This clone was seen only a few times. CDR3 protein: CASSFRPSGSVTGELFF. CDR3 DNA: TGCGCCAGCAGCTTTCGTCCTAGCGGGAGTGTCACCGGGGAGCTGTTTTTT. The chain has TRBV5-1 and TRBJ2-2; 10 nucleotides match TRBD2. Looked up from germline, CDR1 is SGHRS and CDR2 is YFSETQ. The CDR3 runs to 17 residues. V shed 2 bases and J 4 bases; nucleotides not matched to a gene: 8.

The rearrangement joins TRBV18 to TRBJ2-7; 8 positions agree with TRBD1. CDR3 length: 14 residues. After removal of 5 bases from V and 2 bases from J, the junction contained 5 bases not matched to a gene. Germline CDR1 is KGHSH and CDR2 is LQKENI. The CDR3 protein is CASSSPTGAYEQYF. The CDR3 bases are TGTGCCAGCTCATCCCCGACAGGGGCCTACGAGCAGTACTTC. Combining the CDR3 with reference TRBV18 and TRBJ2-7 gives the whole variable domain NAGVMQNPRHLVRRRGQEARLRCSPMKGHSHVYWYRQLPEEGLKFMVYLQKENIIDESGMPKERFSAEFPKEGPSILRIQQVVRGDSAAYFCASSSPTGAYEQYFGPGTRLTVT.

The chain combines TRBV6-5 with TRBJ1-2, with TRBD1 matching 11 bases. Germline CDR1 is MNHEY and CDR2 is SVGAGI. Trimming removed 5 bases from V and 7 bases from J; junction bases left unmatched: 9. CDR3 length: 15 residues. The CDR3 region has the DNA TGTGCCAGCAGTCAAAGGACAGGGGGCGACTTTGGCTACACCTTC. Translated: CASSQRTGGDFGYTF.

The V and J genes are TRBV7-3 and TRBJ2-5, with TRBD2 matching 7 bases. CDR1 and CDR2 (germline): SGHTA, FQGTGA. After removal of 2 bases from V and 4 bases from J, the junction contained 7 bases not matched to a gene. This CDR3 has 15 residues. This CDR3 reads CASSLGIGRAETQYF. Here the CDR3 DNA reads TGTGCCAGCAGCTTAGGCATAGGGAGGGCAGAGACCCAGTACTTC.

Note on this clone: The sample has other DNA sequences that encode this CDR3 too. CDR3 sequence: CASSLAGNTEAFF. The CDR3 bases are TGCGCCAGCAGCTTGGCCGGGAACACTGAAGCTTTCTTT. The chain couples TRBV5-1 to TRBJ1-1, with D unresolved. The CDR3 is 13 residues long. Trimming stripped 0 bases from V and 1 base from J, with 4 bases between. The V gene's germline CDR1 is SGHRS and CDR2 YFSETQ.

The CDR3 here is CASSLGLARNPYEQYF. Written as DNA, the CDR3 is TGCGCCAGCAGCTTAGGACTAGCGCGAAACCCCTACGAGCAGTACTTC. The chain recombines TRBV5-1 with TRBJ2-7; 9 bases align to TRBD2. Germline lookup yields CDR1 SGHRS and CDR2 YFSETQ. V was clipped by 2 bases and J by 2 bases; unmatched bases: 8. This CDR3 is built from 16 residues. Based on the CDR3 plus reference TRBV5-1 and TRBJ2-7, the full variable domain is KAGVTQTPRYLIKTRGQQVTLSCSPISGHRSVSWYQQTPGQGLQFLFEYFSETQRNKGNFPGRFSGRQFSNSRSEMNVSTLELGDSALYLCASSLGLARNPYEQYFGPGTRLTVT.

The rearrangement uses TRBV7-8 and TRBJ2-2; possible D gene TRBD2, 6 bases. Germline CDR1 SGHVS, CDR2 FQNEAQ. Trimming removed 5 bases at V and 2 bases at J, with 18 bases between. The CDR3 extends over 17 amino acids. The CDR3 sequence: CASSITPGTLNTGELFF. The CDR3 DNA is TGTGCCAGCAGCATAACCCCCGGGACTTTAAACACCGGGGAGCTGTTTTTT.

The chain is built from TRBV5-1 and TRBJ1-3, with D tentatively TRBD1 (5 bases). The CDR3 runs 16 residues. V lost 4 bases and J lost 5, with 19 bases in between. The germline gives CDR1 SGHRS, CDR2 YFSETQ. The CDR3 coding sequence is TGCGCCAGCAGCCTAGGGACTGCTGTAGGGAGAAACACCATATATTTT. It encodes CASSLGTAVGRNTIYF.

CDR3 nucleotide sequence: TGTGCCAGCAGGGGGGCCCACGAGCAGTACTTC. The encoded protein is CASRGAHEQYF. The J gene is TRBJ2-7, the V gene TRBV6-5; a possible D gene is TRBD1 (6 bases). The CDR3 runs to 11 residues. Trimming left V 6 bases short and J 5 bases short, with 8 bases between. Germline V gives CDR1 MNHEY, CDR2 SVGAGI.

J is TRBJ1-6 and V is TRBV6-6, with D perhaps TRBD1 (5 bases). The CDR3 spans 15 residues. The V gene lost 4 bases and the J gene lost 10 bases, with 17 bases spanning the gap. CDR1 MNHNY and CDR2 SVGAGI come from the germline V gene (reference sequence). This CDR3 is CASSSGGTGRSPLHF. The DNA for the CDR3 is TGTGCCAGCAGTTCCGGCGGGACTGGGAGATCACCCCTCCACTTT.

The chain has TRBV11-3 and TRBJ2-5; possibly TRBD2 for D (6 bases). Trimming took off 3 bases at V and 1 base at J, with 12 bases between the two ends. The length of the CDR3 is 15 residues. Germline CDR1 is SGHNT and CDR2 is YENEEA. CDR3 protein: CASSFYRDFQETQYF. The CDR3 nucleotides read TGTGCCAGCAGCTTTTACCGGGACTTCCAAGAGACCCAGTACTTC.

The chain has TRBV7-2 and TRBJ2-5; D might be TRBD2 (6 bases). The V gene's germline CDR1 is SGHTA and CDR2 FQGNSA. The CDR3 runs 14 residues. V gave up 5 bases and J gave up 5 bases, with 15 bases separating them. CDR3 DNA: TGTGCCAGCAGCCCAGACCCGGGAGTTGAGACCCAGTACTTC. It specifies CASSPDPGVETQYF. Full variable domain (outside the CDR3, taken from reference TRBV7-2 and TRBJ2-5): GAGVSQSPSNKVTEKGKDVELRCDPISGHTALYWYRQSLGQGLEFLIYFQGNSAPDKSGLPSDRFSAERTGGSVSTLTIQRTQQEDSAVYLCASSPDPGVETQYFGPGTRLLVL.